This is a list of T cell receptor beta chains from one sample in a study of cytomegalovirus exposure and HLA in healthy donors. Generated by immunoSEQ multiplex PCR, the TCRdb table keeps only in-frame clones and is missing some. The sample carries some 180,000 clones, roughly three quarters recorded once. Specimen: PBMCs. These receptors were collected from a woman under 40 in good health and CMV-seropositive. The CDR3 runs from the conserved cysteine through the conserved F or W. The order of the fields is D gene, J gene, V gene, clone size, CDR3 protein, CDR3 DNA. A D gene is named only where the DNA matches it firmly. Only some rows state a clone size, as once, few, many or a class for expanded clones.

d_call: TRBD1
j_call: TRBJ2-7
v_call: TRBV11-3
clone_size: -
cdr3_aa: CASSPDRGEQYF
cdr3_nt: TGTGCCAGCAGCCCGGACAGGGGCGAGCAGTACTTC

d_call: -
j_call: TRBJ1-3
v_call: TRBV4-1
clone_size: -
cdr3_aa: CASSLDRQGSGGNTIYF
cdr3_nt: TGCGCCAGCAGCCTGGATAGGCAGGGATCGGGTGGAAACACCATATATTTT

d_call: TRBD1
j_call: TRBJ2-7
v_call: TRBV4-1
clone_size: -
cdr3_aa: CASSPSQGVGYEQYF
cdr3_nt: TGCGCCAGCAGCCCCAGCCAGGGGGTCGGGTACGAGCAGTACTTC

d_call: -
j_call: TRBJ2-7
v_call: TRBV27
clone_size: -
cdr3_aa: CASSPQGYEQYF
cdr3_nt: TGTGCCAGCAGTCCACAGGGTTACGAGCAGTACTTC

d_call: TRBD1
j_call: TRBJ1-4
v_call: TRBV30
clone_size: few
cdr3_aa: CAWNRGRGEKLFF
cdr3_nt: TGTGCCTGGAATAGGGGGCGCGGAGAAAAACTGTTTTTT

d_call: -
j_call: TRBJ1-3
v_call: TRBV15
clone_size: few
cdr3_aa: CATSKLGRNTIYF
cdr3_nt: TGTGCCACCAGCAAACTAGGGCGAAACACCATATATTTT

d_call: -
j_call: TRBJ1-5
v_call: TRBV6-5
clone_size: -
cdr3_aa: CAGSYSGGNQPQHF
cdr3_nt: TGTGCCGGCAGTTACTCGGGGGGGAATCAGCCCCAGCATTTT

d_call: TRBD2
j_call: TRBJ2-7
v_call: TRBV19
clone_size: -
cdr3_aa: CASSSTGGSSYEQYF
cdr3_nt: TGTGCCAGTAGTAGCACCGGGGGGTCCTCCTACGAGCAGTACTTC

d_call: -
j_call: TRBJ1-2
v_call: TRBV18
clone_size: -
cdr3_aa: CASSPGGRPNYGYTF
cdr3_nt: TGTGCCAGCTCACCGGGGGGACGGCCTAACTATGGCTACACCTTC

d_call: -
j_call: TRBJ1-2
v_call: TRBV28
clone_size: -
cdr3_aa: CASTLTANYGYTF
cdr3_nt: TGTGCCAGCACCCTGACAGCAAACTATGGCTACACCTTC

d_call: -
j_call: TRBJ2-3
v_call: TRBV12-2
clone_size: -
cdr3_aa: CASRFSRVCTDTQYF
cdr3_nt: TGTGCAAGTCGCTTTTCGAGGGTGTGCACAGATACGCAGTATTTT

d_call: -
j_call: TRBJ2-3
v_call: TRBV6-1
clone_size: -
cdr3_aa: CASSGPRRYTQYF
cdr3_nt: TGTGCCAGCAGTGGCCCACGGAGGTATACGCAGTATTTT

d_call: TRBD2
j_call: TRBJ2-5
v_call: TRBV5-1
clone_size: -
cdr3_aa: CASSFWEGETQYF
cdr3_nt: TGCGCCAGCAGCTTCTGGGAGGGGGAGACCCAGTACTTC

d_call: -
j_call: TRBJ2-3
v_call: TRBV9
clone_size: -
cdr3_aa: CASSVGGSAADTQYF
cdr3_nt: TGTGCCAGCAGCGTGGGCGGCTCAGCGGCAGATACGCAGTATTTT

d_call: TRBD2
j_call: TRBJ2-1
v_call: TRBV2
clone_size: -
cdr3_aa: CASSARGGTYNEQFF
cdr3_nt: TGTGCCAGCAGTGCTCGGGGGGGGACGTACAATGAGCAGTTCTTC

d_call: -
j_call: TRBJ1-2
v_call: TRBV5-1
clone_size: -
cdr3_aa: CASSLESINSYGYTF
cdr3_nt: TGCGCCAGCAGCTTGGAATCGATAAACTCCTATGGCTACACCTTC

d_call: -
j_call: TRBJ1-6
v_call: TRBV19
clone_size: -
cdr3_aa: CASSGESGNSPLHF
cdr3_nt: TGTGCCAGTAGCGGAGAGTCGGGGAATTCACCCCTCCACTTT

d_call: TRBD2
j_call: TRBJ2-1
v_call: TRBV10-3
clone_size: -
cdr3_aa: CAISESGGRNEQFF
cdr3_nt: TGTGCCATCAGTGAGTCGGGGGGGAGGAATGAGCAGTTCTTC

d_call: -
j_call: TRBJ2-7
v_call: TRBV7-2
clone_size: -
cdr3_aa: CASSLPRGAPYEQYF
cdr3_nt: TGTGCCAGCAGCTTACCTCGCGGGGCTCCCTACGAGCAGTACTTC

d_call: TRBD1
j_call: TRBJ2-7
v_call: TRBV5-4
clone_size: -
cdr3_aa: CASSKTGIYEQYF
cdr3_nt: TGTGCCAGCAGCAAGACAGGGATTTACGAGCAGTACTTC

d_call: TRBD1
j_call: TRBJ1-5
v_call: TRBV5-6
clone_size: -
cdr3_aa: CASSSWDRVWANNQPQHF
cdr3_nt: TGTGCCAGCAGCTCCTGGGACAGGGTCTGGGCGAACAATCAGCCCCAGCATTTT

d_call: -
j_call: TRBJ1-1
v_call: TRBV5-5
clone_size: -
cdr3_aa: CASSLSRGTEAFF
cdr3_nt: TGTGCCAGCAGCTTGAGTAGGGGAACTGAAGCTTTCTTT

d_call: TRBD1
j_call: TRBJ2-7
v_call: TRBV19
clone_size: -
cdr3_aa: CASSAGRTGGGRYEQYF
cdr3_nt: TGTGCCAGTAGTGCTGGACGGACAGGGGGCGGGAGGTACGAGCAGTACTTC

d_call: TRBD1
j_call: TRBJ2-3
v_call: TRBV29-1
clone_size: -
cdr3_aa: CSAHRDSSTDTQYF
cdr3_nt: TGCAGCGCACACCGGGACAGCAGCACAGATACGCAGTATTTT

d_call: TRBD1
j_call: TRBJ1-1
v_call: TRBV28
clone_size: -
cdr3_aa: CASSVKQGLNTEAFF
cdr3_nt: TGTGCCAGCAGTGTCAAACAGGGGCTGAACACTGAAGCTTTCTTT

d_call: TRBD1
j_call: TRBJ1-3
v_call: TRBV6-5
clone_size: once
cdr3_aa: CASSSQGAVSGNTIYF
cdr3_nt: TGTGCCAGCAGTTCGCAGGGGGCTGTATCTGGAAACACCATATATTTT

d_call: -
j_call: TRBJ2-7
v_call: TRBV14
clone_size: -
cdr3_aa: CASSQGQANSYEQYF
cdr3_nt: TGTGCCAGCAGCCAAGGACAGGCTAACTCCTACGAGCAGTACTTC

d_call: TRBD2
j_call: TRBJ2-3
v_call: TRBV7-6
clone_size: once
cdr3_aa: CASSPTSGGAGGTDTQYF
cdr3_nt: TGTGCCAGCAGCCCGACTAGCGGGGGGGCCGGAGGCACAGATACGCAGTATTTT

d_call: TRBD1
j_call: TRBJ1-6
v_call: TRBV28
clone_size: -
cdr3_aa: CASSYRGDSPLHF
cdr3_nt: TGTGCCAGCAGTTACAGGGGGGATTCACCCCTCCACTTT

d_call: TRBD1
j_call: TRBJ1-2
v_call: TRBV19
clone_size: -
cdr3_aa: CASSSWTGLRGYTF
cdr3_nt: TGTGCCAGTAGTAGCTGGACAGGGCTTAGAGGCTACACCTTC

d_call: -
j_call: TRBJ2-7
v_call: TRBV28
clone_size: -
cdr3_aa: CASSLSGTYEQYF
cdr3_nt: TGTGCCAGCAGTTTATCCGGTACCTACGAGCAGTACTTC

d_call: -
j_call: TRBJ1-1
v_call: TRBV6-1
clone_size: few
cdr3_aa: CASIGNTEAFF
cdr3_nt: TGTGCCAGCATCGGGAACACTGAAGCTTTCTTT

d_call: TRBD1
j_call: TRBJ1-2
v_call: TRBV6-1
clone_size: -
cdr3_aa: CASSDLTGASYGYTF
cdr3_nt: TGTGCCAGCAGTGATTTAACAGGGGCCTCCTATGGCTACACCTTC

d_call: -
j_call: TRBJ2-1
v_call: TRBV19
clone_size: -
cdr3_aa: CASSIDLLRVNEQFF
cdr3_nt: TGTGCCAGTAGTATAGACCTACTCCGCGTCAATGAGCAGTTCTTC

d_call: -
j_call: TRBJ2-7
v_call: TRBV6-6
clone_size: -
cdr3_aa: CATRGVGGSYEQYF
cdr3_nt: TGTGCCACCAGAGGGGTAGGGGGTTCCTACGAGCAGTACTTC

d_call: TRBD2
j_call: TRBJ2-2
v_call: TRBV9
clone_size: -
cdr3_aa: CASSIRGGPGELFF
cdr3_nt: TGTGCCAGCAGCATTCGCGGGGGGCCCGGGGAGCTGTTTTTT

d_call: TRBD1
j_call: TRBJ1-1
v_call: TRBV5-1
clone_size: -
cdr3_aa: CASSLGQGVPWTEAFF
cdr3_nt: TGCGCCAGCAGCTTAGGACAGGGGGTCCCATGGACTGAAGCTTTCTTT

d_call: TRBD2
j_call: TRBJ2-7
v_call: TRBV28
clone_size: -
cdr3_aa: CASSSGTISSYEQYF
cdr3_nt: TGTGCCAGCAGTTCAGGGACTATCTCCTCCTACGAGCAGTACTTC

d_call: -
j_call: TRBJ2-5
v_call: TRBV11-2
clone_size: once
cdr3_aa: CASSPNQETQYF
cdr3_nt: TGTGCCAGCAGCCCAAACCAAGAGACCCAGTACTTC

d_call: TRBD1
j_call: TRBJ1-6
v_call: TRBV7-8
clone_size: -
cdr3_aa: CASSYGTGANSPLHF
cdr3_nt: TGTGCCAGCAGCTATGGGACAGGGGCCAATTCACCCCTCCACTTT

d_call: TRBD2
j_call: TRBJ2-7
v_call: TRBV5-1
clone_size: -
cdr3_aa: CASSLTSGSSYEQYF
cdr3_nt: TGCGCCAGCAGCTTGACTAGCGGGAGCTCCTACGAGCAGTACTTC

d_call: -
j_call: TRBJ2-6
v_call: TRBV4-2
clone_size: -
cdr3_aa: CASSQGGPGAGANVLTF
cdr3_nt: TGTGCCAGCAGCCAAGGAGGGCCGGGGGCTGGGGCCAACGTCCTGACTTTC

d_call: -
j_call: TRBJ1-2
v_call: TRBV18
clone_size: -
cdr3_aa: CASSPEEGPYGYTF
cdr3_nt: TGTGCCAGCTCACCAGAGGAGGGTCCCTATGGCTACACCTTC

d_call: -
j_call: TRBJ1-2
v_call: TRBV7-9
clone_size: -
cdr3_aa: CASTRGRGEDYGYTF
cdr3_nt: TGTGCCAGCACTCGGGGACGCGGGGAAGACTATGGCTACACCTTC

d_call: TRBD1
j_call: TRBJ2-7
v_call: TRBV7-3
clone_size: -
cdr3_aa: CASSLRQGSYEQYF
cdr3_nt: TGTGCCAGCAGCTTACGACAGGGGTCCTACGAGCAGTACTTC

d_call: TRBD1
j_call: TRBJ1-5
v_call: TRBV9
clone_size: few
cdr3_aa: CASSVQGEGNQPQHF
cdr3_nt: TGTGCCAGCAGCGTCCAGGGGGAGGGCAATCAGCCCCAGCATTTT

d_call: -
j_call: TRBJ1-2
v_call: TRBV27
clone_size: -
cdr3_aa: CASGAQGVNYGYTF
cdr3_nt: TGTGCCAGCGGCGCACAGGGTGTGAACTATGGCTACACCTTC